Here is one T cell receptor (beta chain) with its context. The sample is drawn from a study of response to subunit inactivated influenza vaccine. The CDR3 has 13 residues. Trimming took 0 bases from V and 3 from J, leaving 5 bases between them. TCRdb independently ran MiXCR on the RT-PCR reads; one entry per CDR3 protein. The data hold around 520,000 distinct CDR3 sequences, with 10% to 15% observed a single time. V usage is TRBV12-3 or TRBV12-4 and J usage is TRBJ1-1; D is unclear. This TCR was sampled from a man in his fifties or sixties who received an inactivated influenza vaccine. The sample consisted of PBMCs from blood, taken on the day of vaccination. The CDR3 DNA reads as TGTGCCAGCAGTTTAGCGATGTACACTGAAGCTTTCTTT. This translates into CASSLAMYTEAFF.